This T cell receptor (beta chain) originates from a study of T cell clusters in autoimmune cytopenias. The CDR3 consists of 18 residues. CDR1 is LNHDA and CDR2 is SQIVND in the germline V gene (reference sequence). For this clonotype: The antigen is unknown.

TRB amplification used 200 to 250 ng of peripheral blood genomic DNA. Study results and limitations: Active autoimmune hepatitis patients had approximately 3-fold fewer exclusive TRB clusters than healthy donors. TRB repertoire shifts in secondary cytopenia and chronic lymphocytic leukemia mostly reflected lymphoma, not autoimmunity. Comparing secondary cytopenia with chronic lymphocytic leukemia showed no cluster-lack signature, apparently masked by lymphoma repertoire.

TRB was amplified by touch-down multiplex PCR, primer pools A and B combined. From its re-call of the multiplex PCR reads, TCRdb lists each CDR3 protein once, without DNA. The specimen's table records 3,500 or so distinct CDR3 sequences. The TCR sequence derives from a human donor with an autoimmune cytopenia, with autoimmune hepatitis or in good health (not recorded which). The chain couples TRBV19 to TRBJ2-4; TCRdb lists TRBD1, though no DNA is available to test this call. Sequenced sample: peripheral blood. CDR3 protein: CASTTGGMSPLAKNIQYF.